The source of this TCR beta chain is a study of T cell repertoires in cytomegalovirus infection. TCRdb recomputed calls from the reads with MiXCR, one row per CDR3 protein. The table has some 800,000 distinct CDR3 sequences, 30% to 35% seen once. The length of the CDR3 is 16 residues. Germline V lookup: CDR1 MNHNS, CDR2 SASEGT. Trimming pared 2 bases from V and 0 bases from J, leaving 8 bases between. Regarding this clonotype: What it binds is unknown.

The source is a human donor in good health (CMV status not recorded). Some clones in this sample may be carry-over from other donors' samples. The material was cultured CD8+ T cells from PBMCs, obtained from culture after CMV antigen stimulation. The chain carries TRBV6-1 and TRBJ1-6; D not resolved. The chain's CDR3 is CASSENPASYNSPLHF. DNA for the CDR3: TGTGCCAGCAGTGAAAATCCAGCCTCCTATAATTCACCCCTCCACTTT.